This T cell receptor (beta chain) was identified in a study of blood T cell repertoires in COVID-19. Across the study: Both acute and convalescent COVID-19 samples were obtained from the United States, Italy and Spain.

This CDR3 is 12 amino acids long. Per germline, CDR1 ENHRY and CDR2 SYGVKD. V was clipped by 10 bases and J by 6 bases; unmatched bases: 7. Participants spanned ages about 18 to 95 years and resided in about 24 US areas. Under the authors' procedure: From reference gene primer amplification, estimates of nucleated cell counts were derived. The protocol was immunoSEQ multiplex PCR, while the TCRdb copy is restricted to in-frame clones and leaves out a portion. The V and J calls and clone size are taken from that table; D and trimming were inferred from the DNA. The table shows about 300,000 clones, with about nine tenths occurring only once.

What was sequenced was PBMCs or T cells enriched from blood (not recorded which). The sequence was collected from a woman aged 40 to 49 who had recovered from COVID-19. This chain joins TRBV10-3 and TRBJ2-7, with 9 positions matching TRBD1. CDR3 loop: CATGTGIFEQYF. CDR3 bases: TGTGCCACCGGGACAGGGATCTTCGAGCAGTACTTC.